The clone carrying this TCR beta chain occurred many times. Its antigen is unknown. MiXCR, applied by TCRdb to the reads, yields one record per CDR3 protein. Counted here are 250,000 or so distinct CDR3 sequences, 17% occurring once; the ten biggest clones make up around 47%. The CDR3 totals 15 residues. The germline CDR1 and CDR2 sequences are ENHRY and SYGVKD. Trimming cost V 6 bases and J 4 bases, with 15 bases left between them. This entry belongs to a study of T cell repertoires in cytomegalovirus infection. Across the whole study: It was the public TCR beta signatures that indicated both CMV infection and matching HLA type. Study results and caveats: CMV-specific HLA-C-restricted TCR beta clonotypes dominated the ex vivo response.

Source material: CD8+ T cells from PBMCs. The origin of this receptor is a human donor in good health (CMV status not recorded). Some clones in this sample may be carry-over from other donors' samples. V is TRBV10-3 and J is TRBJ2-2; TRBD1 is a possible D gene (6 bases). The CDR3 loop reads CAISRDKTFTGELFF. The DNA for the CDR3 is TGTGCCATCAGCCGGGACAAGACCTTCACCGGGGAGCTGTTTTTT.